A selection of T cell receptor beta chains follows, all from one sample in a study of prognosis after radiotherapy for stage I lung cancer. TCRdb recomputed calls from the multiplex PCR reads with MiXCR, one row per CDR3 protein. This table has roughly 25,000 distinct CDR3 sequences, about 36% appearing once. The sample consisted of PBMCs, taken before or after stereotactic body radiation therapy (not recorded which). These TCRs come from a donor aged 50 or older with non-small cell lung cancer. The CDR3 runs from the conserved cysteine through the conserved F or W.

>TRBV27|15|TRBJ2-7
CASSLWGSKSYEQYF
>TRBV18|15|TRBJ2-2
CASSIDRQVAGELFF
>TRBV6-5|17|TRBJ2-3
CASSYSIRGTGTDTQYF
>TRBV2|13|TRBJ2-2
CASNGRSTGELFF
>TRBV6-1|12|TRBJ1-1
CASSEWSPEAFF
>TRBV6-1|14|TRBJ1-2
CASRKQGTGIGYTF
>TRBV5-1|15|TRBJ2-2
CASSSGTVDTGELFF
>TRBV9|15|TRBJ2-7
CASSPGRGHAYEQYF
>TRBV24-1|17|TRBJ2-2
CATSDLLQDRGAGELFF
>TRBV11-1|16|TRBJ2-2
CASSLTSGTITGELFF
>TRBV11-3|13|TRBJ2-1
CASSGTQYNEQFF
>TRBV20-1|15|TRBJ2-3
CSAVTSGRKTDTQYF
>TRBV28|16|TRBJ2-1
CASSSSGTGTYNEQFF
>TRBV11-2|16|TRBJ2-3
CASSLRLTVGTDTQYF
>TRBV7-3|16|TRBJ2-1
CASSINPGLAANEQFF
>TRBV5-4|15|TRBJ1-2
CASSLDAQANYGYTF
>TRBV7-2|14|TRBJ2-3
CASSLSWSTDTQYF
>TRBV24-1|16|TRBJ2-1
CATSDSLAGGGHEQFF
>TRBV19|15|TRBJ1-1
CASSIGAAENTEAFF
>TRBV6-1|14|TRBJ2-7
CASSEGQGATEQYF
>TRBV5-1|14|TRBJ1-6
CASSQGDFGSPLHF
>TRBV28|11|TRBJ2-7
CATERDYEQYF
>TRBV7-9|14|TRBJ2-7
CASSFYRALYEQYF
>TRBV5-4|14|TRBJ2-3
CASSPWGTTDTQYF
>TRBV19|11|TRBJ1-2
CASSTNYGYTF
>TRBV6-1|14|TRBJ2-7
CASRLTHRDYEQYF
>TRBV30|14|TRBJ2-1
CAWSPGTGNNEQFF
>TRBV6-1|15|TRBJ2-7
CASIEGQGGSYEQCF
>TRBV19|15|TRBJ2-7
CASSIVGGSRYEQYF
>TRBV6-1|13|TRBJ2-7
CAIRRYWGGEQYF
>TRBV7-9|16|TRBJ2-6
CASSSPQRSGANVLTF
>TRBV25-1|15|TRBJ1-2
CASSDSRGNNYGYTF
>TRBV10-3|13|TRBJ1-2
CAISERRSDGYTF
>TRBV4-3|15|TRBJ2-3
CASSQEHVGTDTQYF
>TRBV5-1|12|TRBJ1-2
CASSLDGKGYTF
>TRBV5-1|15|TRBJ2-7
CASSLMPSGNNEQYF
>TRBV24-1|13|TRBJ2-6
CATSAAGANVLTF
>TRBV6-4|13|TRBJ1-4
CASSERGPEKLFF
>TRBV11-3|15|TRBJ2-3
CATKTAGGLSDTQYF
>TRBV12-3/TRBV12-4|14|TRBJ1-2
CASSLARGNYGYTF
>TRBV5-1|14|TRBJ1-1
CASSLNWGRTEAFF
>TRBV27|14|TRBJ1-1
CASSLKGGRSEAFF
>TRBV4-3|16|TRBJ2-5
CASSQALGGNQETQYF
>TRBV14|16|TRBJ1-2
CASSRGTELSNYGYTF
>TRBV24-1|14|TRBJ2-1
CATSVGGGINEQFF
>TRBV9|14|TRBJ2-1
CASSGSRDNDEQFF
>TRBV2|13|TRBJ2-3
CASSVLTDNTQYF
>TRBV24-1|15|TRBJ2-7
CATSDSRGVGYEQYF
>TRBV6-2/TRBV6-3|15|TRBJ2-2
CASSYLRARGGELFF
>TRBV24-1|15|TRBJ1-5
CATSGEIGDNQPQHF
>TRBV5-1|14|TRBJ2-1
CASSLGTRGDEQFF
>TRBV5-1|14|TRBJ1-2
CASSTTGGSYGYTF
>TRBV28|15|TRBJ2-7
CASSSMSTVSYEQYF
>TRBV18|14|TRBJ1-2
CASSPRIQADGYTF
>TRBV2|14|TRBJ1-2
CASSDEPGIHGYTF
>TRBV6-4|14|TRBJ2-2
CASRRAGRGGELFF
>TRBV10-3|14|TRBJ1-2
CATKARQGRYGYTF